The 3 T cell receptor beta chains below all came from one sample that was sequenced in a study of CD8+ T cells in alopecia areata. Regarding treatment: oral pan-JAK inhibitor, 5-10 mg twice daily. Sequencing templates came from extracted RNA that was reverse transcribed into cDNA. Method: immunoSEQ multiplex PCR; TCRdb's copy keeps in-frame clones and lacks some. The sample includes 200,000 to 250,000 clones, around 66% of them seen just once. The specimen comprised CD4+ T cells sorted from blood, sampled at week 4, from a patient treated with tofacitinib. Receptors were obtained from a human donor with alopecia areata.

The rearrangement joins TRBV7-9 to TRBJ1-2, with D hard to call. This CDR3 is 13 amino acids long. Germline CDR1 SEHNR, CDR2 FQNEAQ (reference sequence). The V end was cut by 0 bases, the J end by 4 bases, with 6 bases between. CDR3 loop: CASSLAGSYGYTF. The CDR3, as DNA: TGTGCCAGCAGCTTAGCTGGAAGCTATGGCTACACCTTC.

This clone has a handful of counts. The chain joins TRBV30 to TRBJ1-1; 7 nucleotides line up with TRBD1. The CDR3 has 12 amino acids. Unmatched junction bases numbered 5, after V lost 0 bases and J lost 10 bases. Germline V gene lookup returns CDR1 GTSNPN and CDR2 SVGIG (reference sequence). This chain's CDR3 is CAWSVGTARAFF. In nucleotides, the CDR3 is TGTGCCTGGAGTGTAGGGACAGCTCGAGCTTTCTTT. The whole variable domain, filled in from reference TRBV30 and TRBJ1-1, reads SQTIHQWPATLVQPVGSPLSLECTVEGTSNPNLYWYRQAAGRGLQLLFYSVGIGQISSEVPQNLSASRPQDRQFILSSKKLLLSDSGFYLCAWSVGTARAFFGQGTRLTVV.

The chain carries TRBV5-4 and TRBJ2-1; possibly TRBD2 for D (5 bases). Germline-derived CDR1 and CDR2 are SGHNT and YYREEE (reference sequence). CDR3 length: 12 residues. V lost 7 bases and J lost 8, with 13 bases in between. This CDR3 is CASHREADEQFF. CDR3 in DNA: TGTGCCAGCCATCGTGAAGCGGATGAGCAGTTCTTC.